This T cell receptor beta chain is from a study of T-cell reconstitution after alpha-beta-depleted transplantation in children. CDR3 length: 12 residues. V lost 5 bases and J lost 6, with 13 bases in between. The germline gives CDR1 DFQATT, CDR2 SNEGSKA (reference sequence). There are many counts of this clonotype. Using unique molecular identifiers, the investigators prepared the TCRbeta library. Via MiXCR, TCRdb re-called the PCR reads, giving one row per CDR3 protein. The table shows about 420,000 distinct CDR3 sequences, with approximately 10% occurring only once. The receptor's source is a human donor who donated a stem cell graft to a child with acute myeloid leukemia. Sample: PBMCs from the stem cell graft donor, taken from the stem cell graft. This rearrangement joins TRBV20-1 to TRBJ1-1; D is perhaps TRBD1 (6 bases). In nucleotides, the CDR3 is TGCAGTGCTCCCGGACAGAATCCTGAAGCTTTCTTT. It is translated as CSAPGQNPEAFF.